The 29 T cell receptor beta chains reported below all come from one sample, sequenced in a study of cytomegalovirus exposure and HLA in healthy donors. 60 Vbeta and 13 Jbeta primers were used in PCR. Clones were sequenced by immunoSEQ multiplex PCR, and TCRdb holds only the in-frame ones, with some missing. The sample consists of about 87,000 clones, around 70% of them appearing once. Source material: PBMCs. These receptor sequences come from a man between 25 and 39 years old in good health and CMV-seropositive.

This clone has a handful of counts. The CDR3 sequence: CASSLGDRARETQYF. The CDR3 bases are TGTGCCAGCAGCCTAGGGGACAGGGCCCGAGAGACCCAGTACTTC. The chain links TRBV7-3 to TRBJ2-5, with 9 bases identical to TRBD1. Germline V gene sequence: CDR1 SGHTA, CDR2 FQGTGA. The CDR3 sequence is 15 residues long. J gave up 4 bases and V 5 bases, and 8 bases lay outside the gene matches. Using reference TRBV7-3 and TRBJ2-5 for the parts outside the CDR3, the full variable domain is GAGVSQTPSNKVTEKGKYVELRCDPISGHTALYWYRQSLGQGPEFLIYFQGTGAADDSGLPNDRFFAVRPEGSVSTLKIQRTERGDSAVYLCASSLGDRARETQYFGPGTRLLVL.

The rearrangement links TRBV5-4 to TRBJ2-1; 11 bases map to TRBD1. The J segment lost 7 bases and the V segment lost 4 bases, leaving 4 bases of the junction unmatched. There are 14 residues in the CDR3. Per the germline V gene, CDR1 is SGHNT and CDR2 is YYREEE (reference sequence). Here the CDR3 DNA reads TGTGCCAGCAGCCTGGACAGGGGGCTAAATGAGCAGTTCTTC. Its protein is CASSLDRGLNEQFF.

This chain connects TRBV6-5 to TRBJ2-5, with TRBD1 matching over 9 bases. Germline lookup yields CDR1 MNHEY and CDR2 SVGAGI. The CDR3 is made up of 14 amino acids. The J segment lost 5 bases and the V segment lost 6 bases, leaving 7 bases of the junction unmatched. The CDR3 DNA is TGTGCCAGCAGACCCGGGACAGGGTTGGAGACCCAGTACTTC. It specifies CASRPGTGLETQYF.

V gene TRBV2 combines with J gene TRBJ2-3; D gene uncertain. The CDR3 contains 10 residues. The germline V gene encodes CDR1 SNHLY and CDR2 FYNNEI. V dropped 7 bases and J dropped 3 bases, with 2 bases sitting between them. DNA of the CDR3: TGTGCCAGCATAACAGATACGCAGTATTTT. Protein sequence: CASITDTQYF.

The gene calls are TRBV6-6 and TRBJ2-5; 7 positions agree with TRBD1. V was pared by 2 bases and J by 2 bases, with 2 bases of the junction left unmatched. Germline CDR1 is MNHNY and CDR2 is SVGAGI (reference sequence). The CDR3 is 14 amino acids. The chain's CDR3 is CASSYGDSQETQYF. The CDR3 nucleotides read TGTGCCAGCAGTTACGGGGACAGTCAAGAGACCCAGTACTTC.

J is TRBJ1-1 and V is TRBV11-2; D is perhaps TRBD1 (6 bases). Trimming stripped 5 bases from V and 5 bases from J, with 12 bases between. The CDR3 is made up of 13 amino acids. Germline V gene data show CDR1 as SGHAT and CDR2 as FQNNGV. The CDR3 bases are TGTGCCAGCAGCCCCCAGGGGCGGACTGAAGCTTTCTTT. Amino acids: CASSPQGRTEAFF.

The chain is built from TRBV25-1 and TRBJ1-1; D uncertain. This CDR3 comprises 14 residues. V was cut by 4 bases and J by 4 bases, with 13 bases left in between. CDR1 is MGHDK, CDR2 SYGVNS, per germline. CDR3: CASSGISRGTEAFF. The CDR3 region has the DNA TGTGCCAGCAGTGGAATTTCGCGGGGCACTGAAGCTTTCTTT. The entire variable domain, with the rest obtained from reference TRBV25-1 and TRBJ1-1, is as follows: EADIYQTPRYLVIGTGKKITLECSQTMGHDKMYWYQQDPGMELHLIHYSYGVNSTEKGDLSSESTVSRIRTEHFPLTLESARPSHTSQYLCASSGISRGTEAFFGQGTRLTVV.

The rearrangement joins TRBV25-1 to TRBJ2-7, with D uncertain. V lost 5 bases and J 0 bases, leaving 8 bases between the germline ends. Germline V lookup: CDR1 MGHDK, CDR2 SYGVNS. The CDR3 extends over 13 amino acids. The CDR3 DNA reads as TGTGCCAGCAGTAATGGCCTCTCCTACGAGCAGTACTTC. It specifies CASSNGLSYEQYF.

J is TRBJ2-7 and V is TRBV5-4, with TRBD2 as a possible D gene (5 bases). CDR3 length: 13 residues. Trimming left V 5 bases short and J 0 bases short, with 9 bases between. The germline V gene has CDR1 SGHNT and CDR2 YYREEE (reference sequence). DNA of the CDR3: TGTGCCAGCAGTCAGGACTCCTCCTACGAGCAGTACTTC. This encodes CASSQDSSYEQYF. Combining the CDR3 with reference TRBV5-4 and TRBJ2-7 gives the whole variable domain ETGVTQSPTHLIKTRGQQVTLRCSSQSGHNTVSWYQQALGQGPQFIFQYYREEENGRGNFPPRFSGLQFPNYSSELNVNALELDDSALYLCASSQDSSYEQYFGPGTRLTVT.

The chain is built from TRBV30 and TRBJ1-2, with D unclear. Germline loops: CDR1 GTSNPN, CDR2 SVGIG (reference sequence). The CDR3 contains 13 residues. V lost 0 bases, J lost 9 bases, and 14 bases lay in between. CDR3 residues: CAWSVAVLSSYTF. CDR3 nucleotide sequence: TGTGCCTGGAGTGTGGCGGTCCTCTCAAGCTACACCTTC.

V is TRBV29-1 and J is TRBJ2-1; 9 bases line up with TRBD2. This CDR3 contains 18 residues. Germline values: CDR1 SQVTM, CDR2 ANQGSEA. The junction had 18 bases not matched to a gene; V was cut back by 4 bases and J by 5 bases. The CDR3 DNA reads TGCAGCGTTGTGAAAAGCGGGAGGTCGGCCGCCCCAAACAATGAGCAGTTCTTC. Amino acid sequence: CSVVKSGRSAAPNNEQFF.

The chain combines TRBV6-1 with TRBJ1-3; unclear D gene. This CDR3 is 15 amino acids long. V lost 5 bases to trimming and J lost 3 bases, with 14 bases between them. Germline V CDR1 and CDR2: MNHNS, SASEGT. CDR3 DNA sequence: TGTGCCAGCAGTCCGATGAGTTCTCTTGGAAACACCATATATTTT. Amino acid sequence: CASSPMSSLGNTIYF.

This clone was counted between two and nine times. This chain joins TRBV5-4 and TRBJ2-1, with 15 bases matching TRBD2. The CDR3 length is 16 residues. V trimming: 4 bases; J trimming: 6 bases; junction bases outside the gene matches: 5. CDR1 and CDR2 from the germline V gene are SGHNT and YYREEE (reference sequence). The CDR3 spells CASSRGLAGGPNEQFF. The CDR3 DNA follows: TGTGCCAGCAGCCGAGGACTAGCGGGGGGGCCCAATGAGCAGTTCTTC.

This clone was picked up a small number of times. The genes are TRBV9 and TRBJ2-3; D may be TRBD2 (5 bases). The V end lost 0 bases, the J end lost 0 bases, and 5 bases lay between the germline ends. This CDR3 region has 14 residues. In germline, CDR1 is SGDLS, CDR2 YYNGEE. This CDR3 reads CASSVGGSTDTQYF. CDR3 in DNA: TGTGCCAGCAGCGTAGGAGGGAGCACAGATACGCAGTATTTT.

In nucleotides, the CDR3 is TGTGCCAGCAGTGCGGACAGGGGTAACACCGGGGAGCTGTTTTTT. This translates into CASSADRGNTGELFF. V usage is TRBV6-1 and J usage is TRBJ2-2, with 9 bases identical to TRBD1. The CDR3 is 15 residues long. CDR1 is MNHNS and CDR2 is SASEGT in the germline V gene. V dropped 4 bases and J dropped 2; count of bases not matched to a gene: 2.

This chain uses TRBV5-4 with TRBJ2-7; 11 bases fit TRBD1. V was clipped by 5 bases and J by 7 bases; unmatched bases: 2. The CDR3 sequence is 12 residues long. Germline CDR1 reads SGHNT; CDR2 reads YYREEE (reference sequence). DNA for the CDR3: TGTGCCAGCAGTTGGGACAGGGGGGAGCAGTACTTC. It translates to CASSWDRGEQYF. Based on the CDR3 plus reference TRBV5-4 and TRBJ2-7, the full variable domain is ETGVTQSPTHLIKTRGQQVTLRCSSQSGHNTVSWYQQALGQGPQFIFQYYREEENGRGNFPPRFSGLQFPNYSSELNVNALELDDSALYLCASSWDRGEQYFGPGTRLTVT.

This chain connects TRBV7-2 to TRBJ2-3; maybe TRBD2 (5 bases). The ends were cut back, 5 bases at V and 1 base at J, with 10 bases in the middle. The CDR3 extends over 14 amino acids. The V gene's germline CDR1 is SGHTA and CDR2 FQGNSA. The DNA for the CDR3 is TGTGCCAGCAGCCTTGACTACCGCACAGATACGCAGTATTTT. This translates into CASSLDYRTDTQYF.

This rearrangement joins TRBV4-1 to TRBJ1-1; perhaps TRBD1 as D (6 bases). V lost 5 bases, J lost 6 bases, and 10 bases lay in between. CDR1 MGHRA and CDR2 YSYEKL come from the germline V gene. This CDR3 is 12 amino acids long. The CDR3 sequence is CASSFSGAEAFF. CDR3 coding DNA: TGCGCCAGCAGCTTCTCAGGGGCTGAAGCTTTCTTT.

Note on this clone: The sample contains more than one DNA sequence encoding this CDR3. The chain uses TRBV27 and TRBJ1-5, with TRBD1 matching over 7 bases. The V gene's germline CDR1 is MNHEY and CDR2 SMNVEV (reference sequence). The CDR3 consists of 13 residues. After removal of 5 bases from V and 6 bases from J, the junction contained 4 bases not matched to a gene. CDR3 coding DNA: TGTGCCAGCAGTCCCAACAGGGGTCAGCCCCAGCATTTT. Encoded protein: CASSPNRGQPQHF.

The CDR3 DNA sequence: TGTGCCAGCAGCGCACCTTTAAAGCGGGACTCCTACGAGCAGTACTTC. This gives the protein CASSAPLKRDSYEQYF. The gene calls are TRBV7-2 and TRBJ2-7; 7 nucleotides align to TRBD2. In germline, CDR1 is SGHTA, CDR2 FQGNSA. CDR3 length: 16 residues. The ends lost 5 bases at V and 0 bases at J; junction bases unmatched: 10.

The V call is TRBV30, the J call TRBJ2-5; D uncertain. CDR1 is GTSNPN, CDR2 SVGIG, per germline (reference sequence). This CDR3 is 14 amino acids long. V was cut by 1 base and J by 2 bases, with 11 bases left in between. The CDR3 DNA follows: TGTGCCTGGAGTGCACGTGGCCCTCAAGAGACCCAGTACTTC. Residues: CAWSARGPQETQYF.

The J gene is TRBJ2-1, the V gene TRBV9; the match to TRBD2 covers 11 bases. The CDR3 loop spans 15 amino acids. With V trimmed by 4 bases and J by 4 bases, 4 bases remained unmatched. CDR1 is SGDLS, CDR2 YYNGEE, per germline. This chain's CDR3 is CASSLSGGAYNEQFF. The CDR3 coding sequence is TGTGCCAGCAGCCTTAGCGGGGGGGCATACAATGAGCAGTTCTTC.

CDR3 sequence: CASSSLGHSGNTIYF. The CDR3 DNA reads TGTGCCAGCAGTTCTCTAGGCCACTCTGGAAACACCATATATTTT. J is TRBJ1-3 and V is TRBV28; D remains unclear. The V end was cut by 4 bases, the J end by 0 bases, with 10 bases between. The CDR3 totals 15 residues. From germline, CDR1 is MDHEN and CDR2 SYDVKM.

The chain links TRBV27 to TRBJ1-4; TRBD1 matches 9 bases. Germline CDR1 reads MNHEY; CDR2 reads SMNVEV (reference sequence). The CDR3 loop spans 14 amino acids. Trimming at V came to 6 bases and at J to 7 bases, leaving 6 bases not matched to a gene. The CDR3 loop reads CASSLGTGTEKLFF. CDR3 coding DNA: TGTGCCAGCAGCCTAGGGACAGGGACTGAAAAACTGTTTTTT.

The chain has TRBV5-6 and TRBJ2-7, with D possibly matching TRBD1 (6 bases). Trimming pared 2 bases from V and 2 bases from J, leaving 8 bases between. The CDR3 extends over 13 amino acids. Per germline, CDR1 SGHDT and CDR2 YYEEEE. The CDR3 DNA follows: TGTGCCAGCAGCTTCCCAGGGGCCTACGAGCAGTACTTC. Protein product: CASSFPGAYEQYF.

V and J are TRBV10-3 and TRBJ2-7; 7 bases map to TRBD2. V gave up 4 bases and J gave up 6 bases; unmatched junction bases: 0. The CDR3 is made up of 11 amino acids. Germline loops: CDR1 ENHRY, CDR2 SYGVKD. CDR3 in DNA: TGTGCCATCAGTGGCGGGGGCGAGCAGTACTTC. The encoded protein is CAISGGGEQYF.

This clone has only a few counts. V usage is TRBV5-1 and J usage is TRBJ1-4, with TRBD1 as a possible D gene (5 bases). The CDR3 covers 19 residues. The V gene's germline CDR1 is SGHRS and CDR2 YFSETQ. Trimming took 4 bases from V and 5 from J, leaving 27 bases between them. CDR3 DNA sequence: TGCGCCAGCAGCCCGGGCCGCATACCTTCCGGGAGGGACAATGAAAAACTGTTTTTT. Amino acids: CASSPGRIPSGRDNEKLFF.

The chain has TRBV9 and TRBJ1-4; D call uncertain. Germline V gene lookup returns CDR1 SGDLS and CDR2 YYNGEE. The CDR3 sequence is 15 residues long. Trimming took 0 bases from V and 7 from J, leaving 13 bases between them. The CDR3 nucleotides read TGTGCCAGCAGCGTAGGAGGACGGGAGGGTGAAAAACTGTTTTTT. This encodes CASSVGGREGEKLFF.

This clone was counted a few times. This chain uses TRBV5-1 with TRBJ1-3; perhaps TRBD1 as D (5 bases). Trimming took off 1 base at V and 4 bases at J, with 9 bases between the two ends. The CDR3 consists of 14 residues. CDR1 SGHRS and CDR2 YFSETQ come from the germline V gene. CDR3 sequence (DNA): TGCGCCAGCAGCTTGAGGGGCAGAGGAAACACCATATATTTT. Its protein product is CASSLRGRGNTIYF. Filled out from reference TRBV5-1 and TRBJ1-3, the complete variable domain reads KAGVTQTPRYLIKTRGQQVTLSCSPISGHRSVSWYQQTPGQGLQFLFEYFSETQRNKGNFPGRFSGRQFSNSRSEMNVSTLELGDSALYLCASSLRGRGNTIYFGEGSWLTVV.